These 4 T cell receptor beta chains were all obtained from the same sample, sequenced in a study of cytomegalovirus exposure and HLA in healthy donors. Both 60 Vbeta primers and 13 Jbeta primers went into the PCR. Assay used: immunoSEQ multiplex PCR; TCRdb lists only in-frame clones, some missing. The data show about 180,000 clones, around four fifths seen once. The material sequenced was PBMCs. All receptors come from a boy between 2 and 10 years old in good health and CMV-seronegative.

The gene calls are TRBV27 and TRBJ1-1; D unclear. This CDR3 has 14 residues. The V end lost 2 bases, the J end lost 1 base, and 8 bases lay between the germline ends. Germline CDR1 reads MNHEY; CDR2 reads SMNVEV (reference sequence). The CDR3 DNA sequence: TGTGCCAGCAGTTTACGGGGTTCGAACACTGAAGCTTTCTTT. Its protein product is CASSLRGSNTEAFF.

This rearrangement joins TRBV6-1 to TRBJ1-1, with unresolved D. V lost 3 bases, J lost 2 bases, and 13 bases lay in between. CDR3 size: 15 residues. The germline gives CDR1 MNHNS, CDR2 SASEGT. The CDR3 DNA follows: TGTGCCAGCAGTGATCGCGGAGTGGCAAACACTGAAGCTTTCTTT. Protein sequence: CASSDRGVANTEAFF.

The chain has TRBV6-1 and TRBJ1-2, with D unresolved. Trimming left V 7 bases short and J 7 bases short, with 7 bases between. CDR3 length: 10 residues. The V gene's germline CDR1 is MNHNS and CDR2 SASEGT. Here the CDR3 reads CASNYGGYTF. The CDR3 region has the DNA TGTGCCAGCAATTACGGTGGCTACACCTTC.

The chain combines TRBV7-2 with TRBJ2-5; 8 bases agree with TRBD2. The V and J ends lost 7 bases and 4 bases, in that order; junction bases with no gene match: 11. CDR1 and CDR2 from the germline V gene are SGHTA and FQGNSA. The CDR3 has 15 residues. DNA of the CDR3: TGTGCCAGCAAATTATCAGCGGGGGACCTAGAGACCCAGTACTTC. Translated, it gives CASKLSAGDLETQYF.